This entry lists 8 T cell receptor beta chains sequenced from one sample in a study of T cells in Graves' hyperthyroidism and ophthalmopathy (dated by TCRdb to between 2018 and 2021). Library prep was done by multiplex PCR. Data came from an Illumina HiSeq 2000. The TCR beta CDR3 regions were amplified from the RNA transcripts. A first-round RT-PCR of the TCR CDR3 used the HTBI primer set with the Qiagen OneStep RT-PCR kit. TCRdb reworked the public reads: Q25 trimming with fastp, MiXCR clone assembly, productive beta chains retained. Each CDR3 protein gets just one entry, which takes the most common genes and DNA from the rows behind it. The sample has around 420,000 distinct CDR3 sequences on record, 15% to 19% of them singletons. The ten largest clones take up roughly 14% of the sample. Material: blood. The receptors shown here come from a woman aged 18 to 35 with Graves' hyperthyroidism.

This clonotype was seen a few times. This chain links TRBV19 with TRBJ2-2; D may be TRBD1 (6 bases). This CDR3 is built from 16 residues. The germline gives CDR1 LNHDA, CDR2 SQIVND (reference sequence). V was clipped by 1 base and J by 2 bases, with 11 bases between them. The CDR3 DNA sequence: TGTGCCAGTAGTATAGGTAGGACAGTAAACACCGGGGAGCTGTTTTTT. This sequence encodes CASSIGRTVNTGELFF.

V usage is TRBV7-9 and J usage is TRBJ2-1; 13 nucleotides match TRBD2. Per the germline V gene, CDR1 is SEHNR and CDR2 is FQNEAQ (reference sequence). V was clipped by 5 bases and J by 0 bases; unmatched bases: 16. This CDR3 spans 21 amino acids. The CDR3 DNA reads TGTGCCAGCAGCCATCCCACTAGCGGGAGGGCCATCCCGAACTCCTACAATGAGCAGTTCTTC. This sequence encodes CASSHPTSGRAIPNSYNEQFF.

This clonotype has ten or more counts. This chain joins TRBV20-1 and TRBJ2-7; maybe TRBD1 (6 bases). The CDR3 is made up of 14 amino acids. Germline CDR1 reads DFQATT; CDR2 reads SNEGSKA (reference sequence). The V end was cut by 3 bases, the J end by 7 bases, with 19 bases between. The CDR3 spells CSARGHNTMREQYF. The CDR3 DNA reads TGCAGTGCTAGGGGACACAATACGATGAGGGAGCAGTACTTC.

The table lists this clonotype with a few counts. The chain combines TRBV5-1 with TRBJ2-5; 12 nucleotides agree with TRBD1. The germline V gene has CDR1 SGHRS and CDR2 YFSETQ. The CDR3 sequence is 14 residues long. With 4 bases clipped from V and 7 bases from J, the junction kept 5 bases outside the gene matches. CDR3 residues: CASSGGTGGRTQYF. Written as DNA, the CDR3 is TGCGCCAGCAGCGGTGGGACAGGGGGCCGGACCCAGTACTTC.

The chain links TRBV20-1 to TRBJ2-4, with D perhaps matching TRBD2 (5 bases). CDR1 DFQATT and CDR2 SNEGSKA come from the germline V gene (reference sequence). Deletions cut 0 bases from V and 9 bases from J, with 15 bases between. The CDR3 has 14 amino acids. The CDR3 here is CSAREPGSPGIQYF. The CDR3, as DNA: TGCAGTGCTAGAGAACCGGGATCCCCGGGCATTCAGTACTTC.

This clonotype was observed at least ten times. This chain uses TRBV29-1 with TRBJ2-7; 10 bases fit TRBD1. V dropped 2 bases and J dropped 6; count of bases not matched to a gene: 10. Germline V gene sequence: CDR1 SQVTM, CDR2 ANQGSEA. The CDR3 consists of 15 residues. The CDR3 DNA sequence: TGCAGCGTTGAATTATCCGGGACAGGGGAAGGCGAGCAGTACTTC. This translates into CSVELSGTGEGEQYF.

This clonotype was observed many times. The V and J genes are TRBV20-1 and TRBJ2-7; no reliable D call. This CDR3 comprises 13 residues. Trimming shortened V by 1 base and J by 5 bases, and 12 bases separated the two germline ends. Germline V gene lookup returns CDR1 DFQATT and CDR2 SNEGSKA (reference sequence). CDR3 DNA: TGCAGTGCTAGAGGACGGACCGTAAACGAGCAGTACTTC. The encoded protein is CSARGRTVNEQYF.

The J gene is TRBJ2-7, the V gene TRBV11-3; tentatively, D is TRBD2 (7 bases). In germline, CDR1 is SGHNT, CDR2 YENEEA. The CDR3 is 17 residues long. The V gene lost 3 bases and the J gene lost 5 bases, with 23 bases spanning the gap. The CDR3 region is CASSFVLGGGAAHEQYF. In DNA, the CDR3 is TGTGCCAGCAGCTTCGTATTGGGGGGGGGGGCGGCCCACGAGCAGTACTTC.